Reported below is one T cell receptor (beta chain). Its antigen is currently unknown. This sample was included in a study of graft-versus-host responses after intestinal transplantation. The overall study: Recipients were given multivisceral, liver-intestinal, or isolated intestinal transplants. Regarding the study as a whole: Association was observed between peak circulating GvH clone levels and early post-transplant HvG declines. GvH clones were identified in recipient marrow, with some first appearing in ileum or blood. Individuals carrying graft-donor T cell macrochimerism showed high graft-versus-host to host-versus-graft clonal ratios in allografts.

V was clipped by 0 bases and J by 6 bases, with 12 bases between them. From germline, CDR1 is SGDLS and CDR2 YYNGEE. There are 15 residues in the CDR3. The data were produced by immunoSEQ multiplex PCR, yet TCRdb's version contains in-frame clones alone and is incomplete. The table lists roughly 93,000 clones, just under 95% of them singletons. This TCR was recovered from a human donor who received an intestinal transplant. This sample comprised unstimulated CD8+ T cells sorted from spleen or lymph node cells, obtained before intestinal transplant. This chain joins TRBV9 and TRBJ2-2; weak D call: TRBD1 (7 bases). The CDR3, as DNA: TGTGCCAGCAGCGTAGCCAGGGGGGCGTCCGGGGAGCTGTTTTTT. Translating it yields CASSVARGASGELFF.